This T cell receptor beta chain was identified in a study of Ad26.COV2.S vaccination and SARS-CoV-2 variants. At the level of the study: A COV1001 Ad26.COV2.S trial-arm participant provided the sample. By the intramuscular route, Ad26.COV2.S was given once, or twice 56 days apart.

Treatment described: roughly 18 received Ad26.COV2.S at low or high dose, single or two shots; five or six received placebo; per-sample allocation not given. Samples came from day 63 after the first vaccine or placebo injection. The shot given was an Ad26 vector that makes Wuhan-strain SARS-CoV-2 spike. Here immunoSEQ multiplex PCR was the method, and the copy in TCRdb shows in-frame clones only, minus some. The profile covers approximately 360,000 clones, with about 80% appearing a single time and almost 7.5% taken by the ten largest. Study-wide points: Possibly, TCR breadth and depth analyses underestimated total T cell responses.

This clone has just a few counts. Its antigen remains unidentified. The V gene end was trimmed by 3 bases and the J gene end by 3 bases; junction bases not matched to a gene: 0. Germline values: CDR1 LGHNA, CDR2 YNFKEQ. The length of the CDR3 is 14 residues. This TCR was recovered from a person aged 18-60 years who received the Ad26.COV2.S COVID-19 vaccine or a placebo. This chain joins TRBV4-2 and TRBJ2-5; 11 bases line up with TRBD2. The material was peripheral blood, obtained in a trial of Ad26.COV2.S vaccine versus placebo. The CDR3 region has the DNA TGTGCCAGCAGCCAGGGACTAGCGGAAGAGACCCAGTACTTC. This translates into CASSQGLAEETQYF.